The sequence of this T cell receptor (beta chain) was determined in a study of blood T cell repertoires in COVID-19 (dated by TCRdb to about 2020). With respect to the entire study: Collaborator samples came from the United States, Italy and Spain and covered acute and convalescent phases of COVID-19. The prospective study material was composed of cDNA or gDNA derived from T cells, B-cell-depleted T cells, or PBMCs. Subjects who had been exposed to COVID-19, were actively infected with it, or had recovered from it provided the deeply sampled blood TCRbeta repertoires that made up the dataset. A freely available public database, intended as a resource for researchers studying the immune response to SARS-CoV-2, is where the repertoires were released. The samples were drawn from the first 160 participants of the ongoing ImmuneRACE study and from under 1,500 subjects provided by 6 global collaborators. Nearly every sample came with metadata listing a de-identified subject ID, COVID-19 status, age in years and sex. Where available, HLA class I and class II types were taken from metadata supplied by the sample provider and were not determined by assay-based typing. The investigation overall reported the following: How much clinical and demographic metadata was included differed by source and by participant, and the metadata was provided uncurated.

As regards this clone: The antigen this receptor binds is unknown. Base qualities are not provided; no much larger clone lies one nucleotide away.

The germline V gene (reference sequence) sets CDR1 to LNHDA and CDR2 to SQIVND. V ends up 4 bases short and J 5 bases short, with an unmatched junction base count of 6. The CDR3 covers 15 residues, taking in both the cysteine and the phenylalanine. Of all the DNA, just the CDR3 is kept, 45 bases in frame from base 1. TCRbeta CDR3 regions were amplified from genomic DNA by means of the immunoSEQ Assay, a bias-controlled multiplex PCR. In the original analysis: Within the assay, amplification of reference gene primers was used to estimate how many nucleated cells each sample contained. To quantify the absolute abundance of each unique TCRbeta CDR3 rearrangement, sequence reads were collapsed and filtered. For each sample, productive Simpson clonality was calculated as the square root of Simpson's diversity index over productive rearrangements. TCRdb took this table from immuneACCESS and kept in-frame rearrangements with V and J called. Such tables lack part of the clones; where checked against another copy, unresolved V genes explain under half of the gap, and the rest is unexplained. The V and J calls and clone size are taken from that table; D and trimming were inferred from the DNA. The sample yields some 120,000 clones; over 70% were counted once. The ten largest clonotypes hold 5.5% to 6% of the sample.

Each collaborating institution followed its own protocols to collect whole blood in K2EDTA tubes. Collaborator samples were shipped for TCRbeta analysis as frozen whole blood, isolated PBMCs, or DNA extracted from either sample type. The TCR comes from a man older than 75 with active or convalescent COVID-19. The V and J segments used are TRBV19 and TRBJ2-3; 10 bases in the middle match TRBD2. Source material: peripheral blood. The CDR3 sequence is CASSNLAGARDTQYF. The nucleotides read TGTGCCAGTAGTAACCTAGCGGGGGCTAGAGATACGCAGTATTTT.